The 15 T cell receptor beta chains below all came from one sample that was sequenced in a study of cytomegalovirus exposure and HLA in healthy donors. The study ran its PCR with 60 Vbeta and 13 Jbeta primers. The repertoire was sequenced with immunoSEQ multiplex PCR; TCRdb's copy has only in-frame clones and lacks some. The sample lists approximately 150,000 clones, roughly 80% occurring once. The sample taken for sequencing was PBMCs. Receptors were obtained from a man between 40 and 49 years old in good health and CMV-seronegative.

V and J are TRBV2 and TRBJ1-1; perhaps TRBD1 as D (6 bases). The CDR3 sequence is 16 residues long. The germline gives CDR1 SNHLY, CDR2 FYNNEI. Trimming took 4 bases from V and 3 from J, leaving 18 bases between them. CDR3 DNA sequence: TGTGCCAGCAGTGCGGAACGGGCAGGGGTTGACACTGAAGCTTTCTTT. Residues: CASSAERAGVDTEAFF.

This chain uses TRBV9 with TRBJ2-5, with 10 positions matching TRBD2. Germline CDR1 SGDLS, CDR2 YYNGEE. The V gene end was trimmed by 0 bases and the J gene end by 4 bases; junction bases not matched to a gene: 3. The CDR3 has 15 residues. CDR3 loop: CASSVAAGGPETQYF. The CDR3, as DNA: TGTGCCAGCAGCGTAGCAGCGGGGGGGCCAGAGACCCAGTACTTC.

The chain uses TRBV6-5 and TRBJ1-4; D gene uncertain. The V gene lost 0 bases and the J gene lost 8 bases, with 10 bases spanning the gap. Germline V gene data show CDR1 as MNHEY and CDR2 as SVGAGI. The CDR3 is 14 amino acids. This CDR3 reads CASSYSEGGEKLFF. CDR3 sequence (DNA): TGTGCCAGCAGTTACTCGGAGGGAGGGGAAAAACTGTTTTTT.

Details on this clone: The sample has other DNA sequences that encode this CDR3 too. This chain uses TRBV6-1 with TRBJ1-6; 10 nucleotides agree with TRBD1. The J segment lost 5 bases and the V segment lost 8 bases, leaving 3 bases of the junction unmatched. In germline, CDR1 is MNHNS, CDR2 SASEGT. The CDR3 spans 14 residues. The CDR3 DNA is TGTGCCAGCTGCGGGACAGGGGATAATTCACCCCTCCACTTT. It is translated as CASCGTGDNSPLHF.

The rearrangement uses TRBV9 and TRBJ1-1; D uncertain. Deletions cut 3 bases from V and 1 base from J, with 10 bases between. CDR3 length equals 14 residues. In germline, CDR1 is SGDLS, CDR2 YYNGEE. The CDR3 is CASSGSPGNTEAFF. As DNA, the CDR3 is TGTGCCAGCAGCGGTTCCCCCGGGAACACTGAAGCTTTCTTT.

This chain uses TRBV27 with TRBJ2-1; weak D call: TRBD1 (6 bases). Between the trimmed V and J ends, which lost 5 bases and 8 bases, there was a span of 13 bases. Germline-derived CDR1 and CDR2 are MNHEY and SMNVEV (reference sequence). The CDR3 length is 13 residues. For the CDR3, the DNA is TGTGCCAGCAGTCCCCCGGACAGATATGAGCAGTTCTTC. Translation: CASSPPDRYEQFF.

This chain uses TRBV11-1 with TRBJ1-2; 7 bases line up with TRBD1. V lost 5 bases to trimming and J lost 4 bases; unmatched junction nucleotides: 4. The CDR3 has 13 residues. The V gene's germline CDR1 is SGHAT and CDR2 FQDESV (reference sequence). This chain's CDR3 is CASSQGQIYGYTF. CDR3 sequence (DNA): TGTGCCAGCAGCCAGGGACAGATCTATGGCTACACCTTC.

This sequence joins TRBV7-8 and TRBJ1-2; 10 nucleotides match TRBD1. This CDR3 spans 15 amino acids. Unmatched junction bases numbered 9, after V lost 4 bases and J lost 7 bases. The germline V gene has CDR1 SGHVS and CDR2 FQNEAQ. The CDR3 DNA sequence: TGTGCCAGCAGCTACCAGGGACAGGGGATTGGTGGCTACACCTTC. Its protein is CASSYQGQGIGGYTF.

The chain has TRBV7-9 and TRBJ1-3; no reliable D call. Trimming left V 4 bases short and J 4 bases short, with 8 bases between. The CDR3 has 13 amino acids. Germline V gives CDR1 SEHNR, CDR2 FQNEAQ (reference sequence). CDR3 DNA: TGTGCCAGCAGCTCCGACATGGGAAACACCATATATTTT. Its translation is CASSSDMGNTIYF.

The CDR3 sequence is CASSSQRGPTDTQYF. The DNA for the CDR3 is TGTGCCAGCAGCTCACAGCGGGGGCCCACAGATACGCAGTATTTT. The gene calls are TRBV5-6 and TRBJ2-3; 8 bases map to TRBD2. This CDR3 spans 15 amino acids. The V segment lost 3 bases and the J segment 2 bases; nucleotides outside the gene matches: 5. Germline assignment: CDR1 SGHDT and CDR2 YYEEEE.

This clone was counted a single time. V gene TRBV19 combines with J gene TRBJ2-7; 8 positions agree with TRBD2. The CDR3 contains 14 residues. Germline V gives CDR1 LNHDA, CDR2 SQIVND (reference sequence). V shed 4 bases and J 4 bases; nucleotides not matched to a gene: 6. CDR3 in amino acids: CASSTGGPSYEQYF. The CDR3 nucleotides are TGTGCCAGTAGTACGGGGGGGCCTTCTTACGAGCAGTACTTC.

This clone turned up a few times. The gene calls are TRBV10-3 and TRBJ1-1; D might be TRBD1 (5 bases). The CDR3 totals 14 residues. Germline V gene sequence: CDR1 ENHRY, CDR2 SYGVKD. The V and J ends lost 6 bases and 4 bases respectively, with 15 bases between them. The DNA for the CDR3 is TGTGCCATCAGAGGAGGGGTTGAGAGCACTGAAGCTTTCTTT. The encoded protein is CAIRGGVESTEAFF.

The chain is built from TRBV11-2 and TRBJ1-1; 9 bases line up with TRBD1. Germline loops: CDR1 SGHAT, CDR2 FQNNGV. J gave up 6 bases and V 0 bases, and 5 bases lay outside the gene matches. The CDR3 totals 15 residues. CDR3 in amino acids: CASSLEGTGMAEAFF. The CDR3 region has the DNA TGTGCCAGCAGCTTAGAGGGGACAGGGATGGCTGAAGCTTTCTTT.

The rearrangement joins TRBV27 to TRBJ2-3; the D is unclear. From germline, CDR1 is MNHEY and CDR2 SMNVEV (reference sequence). V was cut by 5 bases and J by 2 bases, with 14 bases left in between. The CDR3 spans 15 residues. This CDR3 reads CASSPVELITDTQYF. The DNA for the CDR3 is TGTGCCAGCAGTCCCGTAGAACTGATCACAGATACGCAGTATTTT.

This chain uses TRBV6-6 with TRBJ2-7; D perhaps matches TRBD1 (5 bases). This CDR3 is built from 14 residues. CDR1 is MNHNY, CDR2 SVGAGI, per germline (reference sequence). Between the trimmed V and J ends, which lost 5 bases and 2 bases, there was a span of 13 bases. CDR3 sequence: CASSPPTETYEQYF. The CDR3 DNA is TGTGCCAGCAGTCCACCGACAGAAACCTACGAGCAGTACTTC.